There are a few counts of the clone carrying this T cell receptor (beta chain). The entry originates in a study of cytomegalovirus exposure and HLA in healthy donors. This PCR relied on a set of 60 Vbeta primers and 13 Jbeta primers. Produced via immunoSEQ multiplex PCR; TCRdb's table is partial and in-frame only. This sample has 95,000 or so clones, with approximately 70% found just once. Germline CDR1 reads LNHDA; CDR2 reads SQIVND (reference sequence). CDR3 length: 14 residues. V lost 7 bases, J lost 7 bases, and 9 bases stayed unmatched. Sequencing input: PBMCs. This TCR was recovered from a woman aged 45-65 years in good health and CMV-seropositive. The chain combines TRBV19 with TRBJ1-5, with TRBD1 matching 8 bases. CDR3 in amino acids: CASTNPGGRQPQHF. The CDR3 bases are TGTGCCAGTACCAATCCAGGGGGCCGACAGCCCCAGCATTTT.